These 22 T cell receptor beta chains were sequenced from one sample in a study of molecular identifiers for immune sequencing clone quantification. Using its own MiXCR run on the PCR reads, TCRdb lists one record per CDR3 protein. The sample includes approximately 680,000 distinct CDR3 sequences, roughly 27% of them seen just once. The sample comprised naive CD8+ T cells from blood, with Jurkat cell RNA spiked in. Documented subset: FACS-sorted CD8+CD4-CCR7+CD45RA+ naive T cells. The receptors derive from a human donor in good health. Some libraries in this study had Jurkat cell RNA spiked in.

This clonotype has just one count. V and J are TRBV12-3 or TRBV12-4 and TRBJ2-1; 9 bases line up with TRBD2. This CDR3 is built from 15 residues. After removal of 5 bases from V and 7 bases from J, the junction contained 9 bases not matched to a gene. The CDR3 coding sequence is TGTGCCAGCAGTAGCCTAGCGGGGAGAGGGAATGAGCAGTTCTTC. Translation gives CASSSLAGRGNEQFF.

A few counts support this clonotype. V gene TRBV5-6 combines with J gene TRBJ2-3; TRBD2 matches at 9 bases. J lost 2 bases, V lost 1 base, and 2 bases had no gene match. This CDR3 has 15 residues. The germline CDR1 and CDR2 sequences are SGHDT and YYEEEE. DNA of the CDR3: TGTGCCAGCAGCTTGAGCGGGAGGACCACAGATACGCAGTATTTT. It is translated as CASSLSGRTTDTQYF.

At least ten counts were recorded for this clonotype. This chain connects TRBV25-1 to TRBJ2-7; no clear D gene. Germline loops: CDR1 MGHDK, CDR2 SYGVNS. V was cut by 4 bases and J by 7 bases, with 14 bases left in between. This CDR3 comprises 13 residues. Here the CDR3 reads CASSVVNWGEQYF. CDR3 DNA: TGTGCCAGCAGTGTAGTGAATTGGGGAGAGCAGTACTTC.

Regarding this clonotype: It may be a read error: a sequence one base away is much more abundant. The V and J genes are TRBV2 and TRBJ2-7; D ambiguous. The V and J ends lost 3 bases and 2 bases respectively, with 14 bases between them. This CDR3 contains 15 residues. The V gene's germline CDR1 is SNHLY and CDR2 FYNNEI. The CDR3 DNA reads TGTGCCAGCAGTGAGTTTGGTGTGAGTCCCTACGAGCAGTACTTC. It yields the protein CASSEFGVSPYEQYF.

In the case of this clonotype: A much bigger clone sits one base away, suggesting this may be a read error. This CDR3 is missing its conserved last phenylalanine or tryptophan, likely due to a read error. The DNA is left out, because the CDR3 cannot be placed on it with certainty; the CDR3 is given as TCRdb lists it. The chain joins TRBV28 to TRBJ2-1; TRBD2, the D gene given by the table, was not confirmed from the DNA. Including both end residues, the CDR3 is 11 amino acids long. In germline, CDR1 is MDHEN, CDR2 SYDVKM. CDR3 amino acids: CACRSGTEFYR.

Regarding this clonotype: This clone may be a read error of a much larger clone one base away. J is TRBJ2-6 and V is TRBV12-3 or TRBV12-4, with unresolved D. The CDR3 loop spans 16 amino acids. CDR3 DNA sequence: TGTGCCAGCAGTTTTGGAAGTATGAACACGGCCGACGTCCTGACTTTC. Translation gives CASSFGSMNTADVLTF.

This clonotype occurred a few times. The gene calls are TRBV12-3 or TRBV12-4 and TRBJ1-2; possible D gene TRBD1, 5 bases. V was cut by 4 bases and J by 3 bases, with 18 bases left in between. The CDR3 totals 16 residues. CDR3 protein: CASSSSPGREDYGYTF. CDR3 DNA sequence: TGTGCCAGCAGTTCCTCTCCAGGCAGGGAAGACTATGGCTACACCTTC.

Notes on this clonotype: An end of the junction differs from the germline gene, which may be a read error. This CDR3 is CAGSGTGTDTQYF. The CDR3 DNA is TGTGCCGGCAGCGGTACTGGCACAGATACGCAGTATTTT. The rearrangement links TRBV9 to TRBJ2-3; D is perhaps TRBD2 (5 bases). Germline CDR1 and CDR2: SGDLS and YYNGEE. The CDR3 has 13 residues.

Ten or more counts support this clonotype. The chain couples TRBV20-1 to TRBJ2-7; TRBD1 matches at 11 bases. The junction had 13 bases not matched to a gene; V was cut back by 0 bases and J by 9 bases. The germline V gene encodes CDR1 DFQATT and CDR2 SNEGSKA (reference sequence). The CDR3 has 16 residues. The CDR3 DNA is TGCAGTGCTAGAGATCTTCGGGGGACAGGGGGGTACTTGCAGTACTTC. It is translated as CSARDLRGTGGYLQYF.

V gene TRBV12-3 or TRBV12-4 combines with J gene TRBJ2-1; 10 bases fit TRBD1. The CDR3 is 16 amino acids. With V trimmed by 6 bases and J by 6 bases, 11 bases remained unmatched. The CDR3 loop reads CASSPRQGAHINEQFF. The CDR3 DNA follows: TGTGCCAGCAGCCCTCGACAGGGGGCGCACATCAATGAGCAGTTCTTC.

Turning to this clonotype: One base away lies a much larger clone, so this may be a sequencing read error. The V call is TRBV9, the J call TRBJ2-2; 9 bases line up with TRBD1. Germline-derived CDR1 and CDR2 are SGDLS and YYNGEE. V lost 3 bases and J lost 0; bases outside the gene matches: 6. This CDR3 comprises 17 residues. The CDR3: CASSAGQGLSNTGELFF. As DNA, the CDR3 is TGTGCCAGCAGCGCTGGACAGGGGTTGTCGAACACCGGGGAGCTGTTTTTT.

This chain links TRBV27 with TRBJ1-4; weak D call: TRBD1 (5 bases). The CDR3 has 15 residues. The V end was cut by 5 bases, the J end by 4 bases, with 14 bases between. Germline V gene sequence: CDR1 MNHEY, CDR2 SMNVEV (reference sequence). CDR3 DNA: TGTGCCAGCAGTCCGCGACAGCTGGGTAATGAAAAACTGTTTTTT. The encoded protein is CASSPRQLGNEKLFF.

The V and J genes are TRBV4-3 and TRBJ2-7; maybe TRBD1 (6 bases). The CDR3 spans 15 residues. V lost 0 bases, J lost 4 bases, and 13 bases lay in between. The germline gives CDR1 LGHNA, CDR2 YSLEER. This CDR3 is CASSQDRGAEYEQYF. CDR3 bases: TGCGCCAGCAGCCAAGACAGGGGCGCGGAGTACGAGCAGTACTTC.

This clonotype was detected a few times. The gene calls are TRBV5-3 and TRBJ2-7; TRBD1 aligns across 7 bases. TRBV5-3 carries the ORF label, with uncertain function. CDR3 size: 16 residues. V lost 8 bases and J lost 3; bases outside the gene matches: 17. The CDR3 protein is CASSTPTDRELYEQYF. CDR3 DNA: TGTGCCAGCAGCACCCCTACCGACAGGGAGCTCTACGAGCAGTACTTC.

A few counts support this clonotype. V gene TRBV5-5 combines with J gene TRBJ2-7; D not resolved. The CDR3 is 13 amino acids. Trimming removed 3 bases from V and 4 bases from J, with 11 bases in between. The germline V gene encodes CDR1 SGHKS and CDR2 YYEKEE (reference sequence). CDR3 sequence (DNA): TGTGCCAGCAGCTGGCTGGCAGAATACGAGCAGTACTTC. Amino acids: CASSWLAEYEQYF.

The CDR3 loop is CSALTGADTEAFF. CDR3 bases: TGCAGTGCTCTGACAGGGGCGGACACTGAAGCTTTCTTT. The V and J genes are TRBV20-1 and TRBJ1-1; TRBD1 matches at 8 bases. The CDR3 runs 13 residues. Germline V gene lookup returns CDR1 DFQATT and CDR2 SNEGSKA (reference sequence). Losses at the gene ends were 5 bases for V and 3 bases for J; bases not matched to a gene: 5.

The chain joins TRBV11-2 to TRBJ2-3; the D gene is possibly TRBD1 (5 bases). The DNA end is more similar to TRBJ1-5, so the J call may be wrong. From germline, CDR1 is SGHAT and CDR2 FQNNGV. This CDR3 is built from 15 residues. DNA of the CDR3: TGTGCCAGCAGCACTAGGGACGCCTTCACAGATACGCAGCATTTT. This gives the protein CASSTRDAFTDTQHF.

Only a few counts were recorded for this clonotype. The chain recombines TRBV6-2 or TRBV6-3 with TRBJ2-5, with a possible D match to TRBD2 (5 bases). Germline V lookup: CDR1 MNHEY, CDR2 SVGEGT. This CDR3 has 13 amino acids. Deletions cut 4 bases from V and 1 base from J, with 7 bases between. The CDR3 here is CASSSGFQETQYF. DNA for the CDR3: TGTGCCAGCAGTTCGGGATTCCAAGAGACCCAGTACTTC.

With regard to this clonotype: One junction end disagrees with the germline gene, perhaps due to a read error. The chain recombines TRBV27 with TRBJ2-7, with TRBD2 as a possible D gene (6 bases). The length of the CDR3 is 15 residues. Per germline, CDR1 MNHEY and CDR2 SMNVEV (reference sequence). CDR3 region: CASGFVSGWAGEQYF. The CDR3 DNA follows: TGTGCCAGCGGTTTCGTAAGCGGGTGGGCGGGCGAGCAGTACTTC.

This clonotype has more than one count but fewer than ten. The J gene is TRBJ2-1, the V gene TRBV19; TRBD2 matches at 13 bases. From germline, CDR1 is LNHDA and CDR2 SQIVND (reference sequence). Trimming cost V 3 bases and J 13 bases; bases outside gene matches: 0. This CDR3 has 12 residues. The DNA of the CDR3 is TGTGCCAGTAGTATGGGACTAGCGGGACAGTTCTTC. Protein: CASSMGLAGQFF.

The chain has TRBV12-3 or TRBV12-4 and TRBJ1-5; TRBD1 matches at 7 bases. There are 17 residues in the CDR3. The trim removed 3 bases at V and 4 bases at J, leaving 12 bases unmatched. CDR3 in DNA: TGTGCCAGCAGTTTGGGGAGGGGAGACAGGGAGAATCAGCCCCAGCATTTT. This gives the protein CASSLGRGDRENQPQHF.

Only a few counts were recorded for this clonotype. This chain links TRBV6-5 with TRBJ1-3; D is ambiguous. The CDR3 loop spans 16 amino acids. CDR1 and CDR2 from the germline V gene are MNHEY and SVGAGI. Trimming removed 4 bases from V and 4 bases from J, with 17 bases in between. DNA of the CDR3: TGTGCCAGCAGTTCCCCGGGAACCCATTACGGAAACACCATATATTTT. Its protein product is CASSSPGTHYGNTIYF.